This T cell receptor (beta chain) was sequenced for a study of CD8 T cells in Susac syndrome. Roughly 0.45 to 1 ug RNA was reverse transcribed with random hexamers. Using its own MiXCR run on the immunoSEQ multiplex PCR reads, TCRdb lists one record per CDR3 protein. In the table there are about 150,000 distinct CDR3 sequences, 95% to 96% of which are singletons. From germline, CDR1 is MGHRA and CDR2 YSYEKL. The length of the CDR3 is 15 residues. The V end lost 1 base, the J end lost 7 bases, and 14 bases lay between the germline ends. Sequencing of TCR beta was carried out in blood CD8+ and CD4+ T cells.

The rearrangement joins TRBV4-1 to TRBJ1-5, with D perhaps matching TRBD1 (5 bases). This TCR came from a human donor with multiple sclerosis. Sequencing used CD8+ T cells from PBMCs. The CDR3 is CASSQGGTPSQPQHF. The CDR3 nucleotides are TGCGCCAGCAGCCAAGGCGGGACCCCCAGCCAGCCCCAGCATTTT.